The rows below give T cell receptor beta chains drawn from one sample of a study of T cell responses to AZD1222 COVID-19 vaccine. Sequenced by immunoSEQ multiplex PCR; TCRdb stores in-frame clones only, minus some. This repertoire shows some 140,000 clones, about 90% found once; its top ten account for just over 5.5%. This sample comprised peripheral blood, obtained on day 0 of AZD1222 vaccination. The receptors were sampled from an adult in good health. Both conserved end residues are part of each CDR3. A D gene is named only where the DNA matches it firmly. Size values are once, few and many counts, or a class for expanded clones, and some rows have none.

clone size: NA; J gene: TRBJ1-6; V gene: TRBV10-2; D gene: NA; CDR3 length: 12; CDR3 protein: CASSEPGLPLHF; CDR3 DNA: TGCGCCAGCAGCGAGCCGGGACTTCCCCTCCACTTT
clone size: once; J gene: TRBJ2-2; V gene: TRBV27; D gene: NA; CDR3 length: 15; CDR3 protein: CASSLYPGNGGELFF; CDR3 DNA: TGTGCCAGCAGTTTATACCCAGGGAATGGCGGGGAGCTGTTTTTT
clone size: NA; J gene: TRBJ1-5; V gene: TRBV7-6; D gene: NA; CDR3 length: 16; CDR3 protein: CASSLGVGFSNQPQHF; CDR3 DNA: TGTGCCAGCAGCTTAGGGGTTGGGTTTTCGAATCAGCCCCAGCATTTT
clone size: NA; J gene: TRBJ1-1; V gene: TRBV12-3/TRBV12-4; D gene: NA; CDR3 length: 13; CDR3 protein: CASSLLGRDEAFF; CDR3 DNA: TGTGCCAGCAGTTTGTTAGGGCGGGATGAAGCTTTCTTT
clone size: NA; J gene: TRBJ2-1; V gene: TRBV7-9; D gene: TRBD2; CDR3 length: 16; CDR3 protein: CASSLELAGGSNEQFF; CDR3 DNA: TGTGCCAGCAGCTTAGAACTAGCGGGAGGTAGCAATGAGCAGTTCTTC
clone size: NA; J gene: TRBJ2-1; V gene: TRBV24-1; D gene: TRBD2; CDR3 length: 16; CDR3 protein: CATSVHAGLATNEQFF; CDR3 DNA: TGTGCCACCAGTGTCCACGCCGGACTAGCTACAAATGAGCAGTTCTTC
clone size: NA; J gene: TRBJ2-5; V gene: TRBV10-3; D gene: NA; CDR3 length: 16; CDR3 protein: CAISESNLPAQETQYF; CDR3 DNA: TGTGCCATCAGTGAGTCGAATCTCCCGGCCCAAGAGACCCAGTACTTC
clone size: NA; J gene: TRBJ2-2; V gene: TRBV4-3; D gene: NA; CDR3 length: 18; CDR3 protein: CASSPTPVAPPNTGELFF; CDR3 DNA: TGCGCCAGCAGCCCGACCCCCGTAGCGCCACCGAACACCGGGGAGCTGTTTTTT
clone size: NA; J gene: TRBJ2-1; V gene: TRBV10-3; D gene: NA; CDR3 length: 14; CDR3 protein: CAISEKGLVNEQFF; CDR3 DNA: TGTGCCATCAGTGAGAAGGGACTCGTAAATGAGCAGTTCTTC
clone size: NA; J gene: TRBJ1-3; V gene: TRBV6-2/TRBV6-3; D gene: NA; CDR3 length: 16; CDR3 protein: CASSEPGRFSGNTIYF; CDR3 DNA: TGTGCCAGCAGCGAACCGGGGCGCTTCTCTGGAAACACCATATATTTT
clone size: NA; J gene: TRBJ2-2; V gene: TRBV2; D gene: NA; CDR3 length: 13; CDR3 protein: CASSGTDVGELFF; CDR3 DNA: TGTGCCAGCAGTGGGACGGACGTCGGGGAGCTGTTTTTT
clone size: NA; J gene: TRBJ2-7; V gene: TRBV2; D gene: TRBD2; CDR3 length: 16; CDR3 protein: CASSRPGLAGVYEQYF; CDR3 DNA: TGTGCCAGCAGTAGACCGGGACTAGCGGGAGTCTACGAGCAGTACTTC
clone size: NA; J gene: TRBJ2-3; V gene: TRBV7-8; D gene: NA; CDR3 length: 11; CDR3 protein: CASSMADTQYF; CDR3 DNA: TGTGCCAGTTCAATGGCAGATACGCAGTATTTT
clone size: NA; J gene: TRBJ2-3; V gene: TRBV4-1; D gene: NA; CDR3 length: 12; CDR3 protein: CASSHPADTQYF; CDR3 DNA: TGCGCCAGCAGCCACCCGGCAGATACGCAGTATTTT
clone size: NA; J gene: TRBJ2-7; V gene: TRBV27; D gene: TRBD2; CDR3 length: 15; CDR3 protein: CASSPRTSVHYEQYF; CDR3 DNA: TGTGCCAGCAGTCCCCGGACTAGCGTGCACTACGAGCAGTACTTC
clone size: NA; J gene: TRBJ2-1; V gene: TRBV28; D gene: NA; CDR3 length: 14; CDR3 protein: CASSLPPGGGAQFF; CDR3 DNA: TGTGCCAGCAGTTTACCCCCCGGTGGAGGGGCGCAGTTCTTC
clone size: NA; J gene: TRBJ2-2; V gene: TRBV9; D gene: NA; CDR3 length: 14; CDR3 protein: CASSAGANTGELFF; CDR3 DNA: TGTGCCAGCAGCGCGGGGGCGAACACCGGGGAGCTGTTTTTT
clone size: few; J gene: TRBJ1-6; V gene: TRBV30; D gene: TRBD1; CDR3 length: 17; CDR3 protein: CACIPGDRGFGNSPLHF; CDR3 DNA: TGTGCCTGTATACCCGGGGACAGGGGTTTCGGTAATTCACCCCTCCACTTT
clone size: NA; J gene: TRBJ1-4; V gene: TRBV7-2; D gene: NA; CDR3 length: 15; CDR3 protein: CASSFAKGINEKLFF; CDR3 DNA: TGTGCCAGCAGCTTCGCAAAGGGGATTAATGAAAAACTGTTTTTT
clone size: NA; J gene: TRBJ2-3; V gene: TRBV28; D gene: NA; CDR3 length: 16; CDR3 protein: CASSLEAGVSADTQYF; CDR3 DNA: TGTGCCAGCAGTTTAGAAGCAGGTGTCTCGGCAGATACGCAGTATTTT
clone size: NA; J gene: TRBJ2-7; V gene: TRBV6-2/TRBV6-3; D gene: NA; CDR3 length: 14; CDR3 protein: CASSYALGSYEQYF; CDR3 DNA: TGTGCCAGCAGTTACGCCCTGGGCTCCTACGAGCAGTACTTC
clone size: NA; J gene: TRBJ2-7; V gene: TRBV28; D gene: TRBD2; CDR3 length: 13; CDR3 protein: CASSLSGRYEQYF; CDR3 DNA: TGTGCCAGCAGCCTTAGCGGGCGGTACGAGCAGTACTTC
clone size: NA; J gene: TRBJ2-7; V gene: TRBV5-3; D gene: NA; CDR3 length: 15; CDR3 protein: CARSAPRGSSYEQYF; CDR3 DNA: TGTGCCAGAAGCGCACCCAGGGGAAGCTCCTACGAGCAGTACTTC
clone size: NA; J gene: TRBJ2-1; V gene: TRBV19; D gene: TRBD2; CDR3 length: 15; CDR3 protein: CASSPSGSSYNEQFF; CDR3 DNA: TGTGCCAGTAGTCCAAGCGGGAGCTCCTACAATGAGCAGTTCTTC
clone size: once; J gene: TRBJ2-7; V gene: TRBV29-1; D gene: NA; CDR3 length: 13; CDR3 protein: CSGRGGDSYEQYF; CDR3 DNA: TGCAGCGGACGGGGCGGGGATTCCTACGAGCAGTACTTC
clone size: NA; J gene: TRBJ1-1; V gene: TRBV7-2; D gene: TRBD1; CDR3 length: 13; CDR3 protein: CASTMTGPTEAFF; CDR3 DNA: TGTGCCAGCACCATGACAGGGCCCACTGAAGCTTTCTTT
clone size: NA; J gene: TRBJ2-7; V gene: TRBV2; D gene: NA; CDR3 length: 17; CDR3 protein: CASGRPIGASRHYEQYF; CDR3 DNA: TGTGCCAGCGGACGACCTATTGGGGCCTCAAGACATTACGAGCAGTACTTC
clone size: NA; J gene: TRBJ1-5; V gene: TRBV19; D gene: NA; CDR3 length: 13; CDR3 protein: CASNPGRNQPQHF; CDR3 DNA: TGTGCCAGTAATCCAGGGCGGAATCAGCCCCAGCATTTT
clone size: NA; J gene: TRBJ1-2; V gene: TRBV28; D gene: NA; CDR3 length: 14; CDR3 protein: CASIKVGTDYGYTF; CDR3 DNA: TGTGCCAGCATTAAAGTCGGAACGGACTATGGCTACACCTTC
clone size: NA; J gene: TRBJ2-7; V gene: TRBV27; D gene: NA; CDR3 length: 15; CDR3 protein: CASSTHGRKAYEQYF; CDR3 DNA: TGTGCCAGCAGTACCCACGGGCGGAAAGCCTACGAGCAGTACTTC
clone size: NA; J gene: TRBJ2-6; V gene: TRBV7-2; D gene: NA; CDR3 length: 16; CDR3 protein: CASSSSTTSGANVLTF; CDR3 DNA: TGTGCCAGCAGCTCTAGTACGACCTCTGGGGCCAACGTCCTGACTTTC
clone size: NA; J gene: TRBJ2-5; V gene: TRBV5-1; D gene: NA; CDR3 length: 11; CDR3 protein: CASKYQETQYF; CDR3 DNA: TGCGCCAGCAAATACCAAGAGACCCAGTACTTC
clone size: NA; J gene: TRBJ2-4; V gene: TRBV28; D gene: TRBD1; CDR3 length: 11; CDR3 protein: CASTGQSIQYF; CDR3 DNA: TGTGCCAGCACGGGACAGTCAATTCAGTACTTC
clone size: NA; J gene: TRBJ1-6; V gene: TRBV6-6; D gene: NA; CDR3 length: 15; CDR3 protein: CASSYGAGNNSPLHF; CDR3 DNA: TGTGCCAGCAGTTACGGCGCAGGGAACAATTCACCCCTCCACTTT
clone size: NA; J gene: TRBJ1-2; V gene: TRBV9; D gene: NA; CDR3 length: 15; CDR3 protein: CASSSTSDSSYGYTF; CDR3 DNA: TGTGCCAGCAGCTCCACATCCGACAGTTCCTATGGCTACACCTTC
clone size: NA; J gene: TRBJ1-5; V gene: TRBV10-3; D gene: NA; CDR3 length: 13; CDR3 protein: CAISESDKQPQHF; CDR3 DNA: TGTGCCATCAGTGAGTCAGATAAACAGCCCCAGCATTTT
clone size: few; J gene: TRBJ1-2; V gene: TRBV6-1; D gene: NA; CDR3 length: 13; CDR3 protein: CASSDGETNGYTF; CDR3 DNA: TGTGCCAGCAGTGACGGTGAGACGAATGGCTACACCTTC
clone size: NA; J gene: TRBJ1-5; V gene: TRBV7-2; D gene: NA; CDR3 length: 12; CDR3 protein: CASSSNRQPQHF; CDR3 DNA: TGTGCCAGCAGCTCCAATAGACAGCCCCAGCATTTT
clone size: NA; J gene: TRBJ1-6; V gene: TRBV18; D gene: NA; CDR3 length: 13; CDR3 protein: CASSRQPNSPLHF; CDR3 DNA: TGTGCCAGCTCCCGGCAGCCCAATTCACCCCTCCACTTT
clone size: NA; J gene: TRBJ1-1; V gene: TRBV6-5; D gene: NA; CDR3 length: 13; CDR3 protein: CASNRLPNTEAFF; CDR3 DNA: TGTGCCTCCAATAGACTCCCTAACACTGAAGCTTTCTTT
clone size: NA; J gene: TRBJ1-2; V gene: TRBV7-2; D gene: NA; CDR3 length: 15; CDR3 protein: CASSLAGDRGGKYTF; CDR3 DNA: TGTGCCAGCAGCTTAGCCGGAGATCGGGGGGGTAAATACACCTTC
clone size: NA; J gene: TRBJ1-4; V gene: TRBV5-4; D gene: TRBD1; CDR3 length: 15; CDR3 protein: CASSQDRGVEEKLFF; CDR3 DNA: TGTGCCAGCAGCCAAGACAGGGGAGTGGAGGAAAAACTGTTTTTT
clone size: NA; J gene: TRBJ2-7; V gene: TRBV11-2; D gene: NA; CDR3 length: 14; CDR3 protein: CASSFTDRYYEQYF; CDR3 DNA: TGTGCCAGCAGCTTTACGGACAGATATTACGAGCAGTACTTC
clone size: NA; J gene: TRBJ1-2; V gene: TRBV19; D gene: NA; CDR3 length: 14; CDR3 protein: CASSIRAGAGGYTF; CDR3 DNA: TGTGCCAGTAGTATTCGGGCAGGGGCTGGTGGCTACACCTTC
clone size: once; J gene: TRBJ1-2; V gene: TRBV7-9; D gene: TRBD1; CDR3 length: 14; CDR3 protein: CASSLDRALGGYTF; CDR3 DNA: TGTGCCAGCAGCCTCGACAGGGCGCTGGGCGGCTACACCTTC
clone size: NA; J gene: TRBJ2-4; V gene: TRBV16; D gene: TRBD1; CDR3 length: 14; CDR3 protein: CASTFGGQENIQYF; CDR3 DNA: TGTGCCAGCACTTTCGGGGGACAGGAAAACATTCAGTACTTC
clone size: many; J gene: TRBJ2-3; V gene: TRBV29-1; D gene: TRBD1; CDR3 length: 14; CDR3 protein: CSVWTGQGGDTQYF; CDR3 DNA: TGCAGCGTTTGGACGGGACAGGGCGGGGATACGCAGTATTTT
clone size: NA; J gene: TRBJ2-3; V gene: TRBV7-2; D gene: NA; CDR3 length: 14; CDR3 protein: CASSGDTSTDTQYF; CDR3 DNA: TGTGCCAGCAGCGGGGACACCAGCACAGATACGCAGTATTTT
clone size: NA; J gene: TRBJ1-6; V gene: TRBV4-3; D gene: NA; CDR3 length: 18; CDR3 protein: CASSQLGGGLAPTSPLHF; CDR3 DNA: TGCGCCAGCAGCCAACTGGGTGGGGGGCTGGCCCCAACTTCACCCCTCCACTTT